This passage covers 3 T cell receptor beta chains from one sample sequenced in a study of chemoradiotherapy in HPV16-positive cancers. The data were produced by immunoSEQ multiplex PCR, yet TCRdb's version contains in-frame clones alone and is incomplete. The sample has about 22,000 clones, roughly 92% seen once. The sample in question was blood, obtained from a patient who underwent chemoradiotherapy. Receptors were obtained from a human donor with HPV-associated anogenital cancer.

This chain joins TRBV7-2 and TRBJ2-4, with 9 bases lining up with TRBD1. Germline V gives CDR1 SGHTA, CDR2 FQGNSA. J lost 8 bases, V lost 4 bases, and 6 bases had no gene match. The CDR3 is 14 amino acids. CDR3 in amino acids: CASSSTGGTDIQYF. In nucleotides, the CDR3 is TGTGCCAGCAGCTCGACAGGGGGGACGGACATTCAGTACTTC.

The chain links TRBV5-1 to TRBJ2-1; weak D call: TRBD2 (5 bases). CDR3 length: 16 amino acids. Germline assignment: CDR1 SGHRS and CDR2 YFSETQ. Between the trimmed V and J ends, which lost 0 bases and 1 base, there was a span of 11 bases. CDR3 protein: CASSLGHRTSYNEQFF. The DNA for the CDR3 is TGCGCCAGCAGCTTGGGGCACCGGACTTCCTACAATGAGCAGTTCTTC.

This clone was counted a single time. V and J are TRBV19 and TRBJ2-7, with no clear D. Germline assignment: CDR1 LNHDA and CDR2 SQIVND (reference sequence). This CDR3 is 12 amino acids long. The ends were cut back, 6 bases at V and 0 bases at J, with 6 bases in the middle. The CDR3 protein is CASRDDSYEQYF. CDR3 DNA: TGTGCCAGTAGGGACGACTCCTACGAGCAGTACTTC. Drawing the rest from reference TRBV19 and TRBJ2-7, the complete variable domain is DGGITQSPKYLFRKEGQNVTLSCEQNLNHDAMYWYRQDPGQGLRLIYYSQIVNDFQKGDIAEGYSVSREKKESFPLTVTSAQKNPTAFYLCASRDDSYEQYFGPGTRLTVT.